Listed below are T cell receptor beta chains from one sample, sequenced in a study of blood T cell repertoires in COVID-19. This table comes from immunoSEQ multiplex PCR, and its TCRdb copy is limited to in-frame clones, with some not included. Of 390,000 or so clones in the sample, roughly 90% were seen once. The material sequenced was peripheral blood. Receptors were obtained from a woman aged 25-40 years with COVID-19, enrolled during active disease. Each CDR3 is given with its conserved first and last residue. A D gene is named only where the DNA matches it firmly. Where a row states a size, it is once, few, many or the class of an expanded clone; other rows omit it.

CDR3aa	CDR3nt	j_gene	v_gene	abundance	d_gene	len
CASSNRDFSYNEQFF	TGTGCCAGCAGCAACCGGGATTTCTCCTACAATGAGCAGTTCTTC	TRBJ2-1	TRBV13	.	.	15
CASSKRGPPRTQYF	TGCGCCAGCAGTAAGAGGGGGCCCCCGCGGACCCAGTACTTC	TRBJ2-5	TRBV10-2	.	TRBD1	14
CASSLRTSTGELFF	TGTGCCAGCAGCCTAAGAACAAGCACCGGGGAGCTGTTTTTT	TRBJ2-2	TRBV3-1/TRBV3-2	.	.	14
CASSQAPDLNTEAFF	TGCGCCAGCAGCCAAGCTCCAGATTTGAACACTGAAGCTTTCTTT	TRBJ1-1	TRBV4-1	.	.	15
CASRTSGYNEQFF	TGTGCCAGCAGGACTAGCGGCTACAATGAGCAGTTCTTC	TRBJ2-1	TRBV11-3	.	TRBD2	13
CASSLLGASYNEQFF	TGTGCCAGCAGTTTATTGGGGGCCTCGTACAATGAGCAGTTCTTC	TRBJ2-1	TRBV28	.	.	15
CATGLAGPYEQYF	TGTGCCACCGGACTAGCGGGACCCTACGAGCAGTACTTC	TRBJ2-7	TRBV27	.	TRBD2	13
CASSSLYRESAFF	TGTGCCAGCAGCTCTTTATACCGGGAATCAGCTTTCTTT	TRBJ1-1	TRBV11-3	.	.	13
CASSGAYNYGYTF	TGTGCCAGCAGTGGGGCCTACAACTATGGCTACACCTTC	TRBJ1-2	TRBV25-1	.	.	13
CASSNRGPYPDNEQFF	TGTGCCAGCAGCAACAGGGGCCCCTATCCTGACAATGAGCAGTTCTTC	TRBJ2-1	TRBV7-9	.	TRBD1	16
CASSRRDSYTEAFF	TGTGCCAGCAGTCGAAGGGACAGCTACACTGAAGCTTTCTTT	TRBJ1-1	TRBV6-5	.	TRBD1	14
CARSEGLAGGPESDTQYF	TGTGCCAGAAGCGAAGGACTAGCGGGAGGCCCCGAGTCGGATACGCAGTATTTT	TRBJ2-3	TRBV5-3	.	TRBD2	18
CASSLPGNEQFF	TGTGCCAGCAGCTTACCAGGTAACGAGCAGTTCTTC	TRBJ2-1	TRBV7-2	.	.	12
CASSQGNTGNQPQHF	TGTGCCAGCAGCCAAGGAAATACGGGCAATCAGCCCCAGCATTTT	TRBJ1-5	TRBV3-1/TRBV3-2	.	.	15
CASSLVGGYGYTF	TGTGCCAGCAGCTTAGTGGGGGGATACGGCTACACCTTC	TRBJ1-2	TRBV7-9	.	.	13
CASSQEEGMANEKLFF	TGTGCCAGCAGCCAAGAGGAGGGGATGGCTAATGAAAAACTGTTTTTT	TRBJ1-4	TRBV4-2	few	.	16
CASSNNRNEKLFF	TGCGCCAGCAGCAACAACAGGAATGAAAAACTGTTTTTT	TRBJ1-4	TRBV4-3	.	.	13
CASSRLAGLPLSYNEQFF	TGTGCCAGCAGCAGACTAGCGGGCTTGCCGCTATCCTACAATGAGCAGTTCTTC	TRBJ2-1	TRBV21-1	.	.	18
CASSASDRTLYGYTF	TGTGCCAGCAGCGCCTCGGACAGGACACTTTATGGCTACACCTTC	TRBJ1-2	TRBV9	.	TRBD1	15
CASSPTGSFGYGYTF	TGTGCCAGCTCACCAACAGGGTCATTCGGCTATGGCTACACCTTC	TRBJ1-2	TRBV18	.	.	15
CSVEQGLAGAGDTQYF	TGCAGCGTTGAACAGGGACTAGCGGGAGCGGGAGATACGCAGTATTTT	TRBJ2-3	TRBV29-1	.	TRBD2	16
CASSPLGATQDTQYF	TGTGCCAGCAGCCCTCTCGGTGCCACACAGGATACGCAGTATTTT	TRBJ2-3	TRBV5-8	.	.	15
CASSPRLSTDTQYF	TGTGCCAGCAGCCCGCGGCTAAGCACAGATACGCAGTATTTT	TRBJ2-3	TRBV3-1/TRBV3-2	.	.	14
CAWSTGNGASEAFF	TGTGCCTGGAGCACAGGGAACGGGGCATCAGAAGCTTTCTTT	TRBJ1-1	TRBV30	.	.	14
CASSSPGANEQFF	TGTGCCAGCAGTTCTCCGGGAGCCAATGAGCAGTTCTTC	TRBJ2-1	TRBV7-2	.	.	13
CASSQAAGGPETQYF	TGTGCCAGCAGCCAAGCAGCGGGGGGGCCAGAGACCCAGTACTTC	TRBJ2-5	TRBV3-1/TRBV3-2	.	TRBD2	15
CASSMAGSWVDGYTF	TGTGCCAGCAGCATGGCGGGCAGCTGGGTAGATGGCTACACCTTC	TRBJ1-2	TRBV14	.	.	15
CASRRAGGRVGELFF	TGTGCCAGCAGGAGAGCGGGGGGGCGCGTCGGGGAGCTGTTTTTT	TRBJ2-2	TRBV28	.	TRBD2	15
CASSPGMGTGGLRHEQYF	TGTGCCAGCAGCCCCGGTATGGGGACAGGAGGCTTAAGGCACGAGCAGTACTTC	TRBJ2-7	TRBV3-1/TRBV3-2	.	TRBD1	18
CASSFGTAYEQYF	TGTGCCAGCAGTTTCGGCACAGCCTACGAGCAGTACTTC	TRBJ2-7	TRBV27	once	.	13
CASRNPRGGRITEAFF	TGTGCCAGCAGGAACCCTCGGGGGGGGCGCATCACTGAAGCTTTCTTT	TRBJ1-1	TRBV2	.	.	16
CASSFAQSGTRMYGELFF	TGTGCCAGCAGTTTCGCCCAATCCGGGACTAGGATGTACGGGGAGCTGTTTTTT	TRBJ2-2	TRBV28	.	TRBD2	18
CASSSPGQGTDTQYF	TGTGCCAGCAGTTCTCCGGGACAGGGCACAGATACGCAGTATTTT	TRBJ2-3	TRBV6-5	.	TRBD1	15
CASSLARGRGVYVQFF	TGTGCCAGCAGCTTGGCCAGGGGCAGGGGGGTTTATGTGCAGTTCTTC	TRBJ2-1	TRBV5-6	once	.	16
CASSLGQSVSPLHF	TGCGCCAGCAGCTTGGGACAGTCGGTGTCCCCCCTCCACTTT	TRBJ1-6	TRBV5-1	few	.	14
CARIDGLASPRIYCEQFF	TGTGCCAGAATCGACGGACTAGCTTCCCCCCGGATTTACTGTGAGCAGTTCTTC	TRBJ2-1	TRBV5-3	.	TRBD2	18
CASSATERTDTQYF	TGTGCCAGCAGCGCCACGGAGCGCACAGATACGCAGTATTTT	TRBJ2-3	TRBV9	.	.	14
CASSPGQGYEKLFF	TGTGCCAGCAGTCCTGGACAGGGTTATGAAAAACTGTTTTTT	TRBJ1-4	TRBV28	.	TRBD1	14
CAISEVASGEQFF	TGTGCCATCAGTGAGGTAGCTAGCGGTGAGCAGTTCTTC	TRBJ2-1	TRBV10-3	once	TRBD2	13
CAISESASGVDEQYF	TGTGCCATCAGTGAGTCGGCTAGCGGGGTAGACGAGCAGTACTTC	TRBJ2-7	TRBV10-3	.	TRBD2	15
CASSSAALGGSKGYTF	TGTGCCAGCAGTTCCGCTGCCCTTGGAGGTTCTAAAGGCTACACCTTC	TRBJ1-2	TRBV6-5	.	.	16
CASSLNRGGNTIYF	TGTGCCAGCAGCTTAAACAGGGGTGGAAACACCATATATTTT	TRBJ1-3	TRBV11-3	once	TRBD1	14
CASSTPSYNEQFF	TGTGCCAGTAGCACACCATCCTACAATGAGCAGTTCTTC	TRBJ2-1	TRBV19	.	.	13
CASSEQGQELFF	TGCGCCAGCAGCGAACAGGGGCAGGAACTGTTTTTT	TRBJ1-4	TRBV5-1	.	TRBD1	12
CASSVAPGGDTQYF	TGTGCCAGCAGTGTAGCGCCTGGTGGGGATACGCAGTATTTT	TRBJ2-3	TRBV6-4	.	.	14
CASSFRGESYNEQFF	TGTGCCAGCAGCTTTCGCGGGGAATCCTACAATGAGCAGTTCTTC	TRBJ2-1	TRBV7-6	.	.	15
CASKSELRYNEQFF	TGTGCCAGTAAGTCGGAGTTGAGGTACAATGAGCAGTTCTTC	TRBJ2-1	TRBV19	.	.	14
CASSQDLGGDGTDTQYF	TGCGCCAGCAGCCAAGATTTGGGGGGGGATGGAACAGATACGCAGTATTTT	TRBJ2-3	TRBV4-3	.	TRBD2	17
CASSSTGGTSGKSFTDTQYF	TGTGCCAGCAGCTCCACCGGAGGGACTAGCGGGAAGAGCTTCACAGATACGCAGTATTTT	TRBJ2-3	TRBV11-3	.	TRBD2	20
CASTTRAGEGETQYF	TGTGCTAGCACCACCCGAGCGGGGGAGGGGGAGACCCAGTACTTC	TRBJ2-5	TRBV7-7	.	TRBD2	15
CASSLERESGNTIYF	TGTGCCAGCAGCTTGGAGAGGGAATCTGGAAACACCATATATTTT	TRBJ1-3	TRBV5-5	.	.	15
CASSVDAGGHREQFF	TGTGCCAGCAGCGTAGATGCGGGAGGGCACCGTGAGCAGTTCTTC	TRBJ2-1	TRBV9	.	TRBD2	15
CATSNGRQAATDIQYF	TGTGCCACCAGCAATGGGAGGCAAGCCGCTACTGACATTCAGTACTTC	TRBJ2-4	TRBV15	.	.	16
CASSPPAQGGGYTF	TGTGCCAGCAGCCCTCCTGCCCAGGGAGGGGGCTACACCTTC	TRBJ1-2	TRBV3-1/TRBV3-2	.	.	14